Below are 22 T cell receptor beta chains sequenced from a single sample in a study of T cell responses to AZD1222 COVID-19 vaccine. Libraries were prepared by immunoSEQ multiplex PCR; TCRdb keeps only in-frame clonotypes and omits some of them. Among more than 90,000 clones listed, roughly 90% were seen once. Sample: peripheral blood, taken 28 days after the second AZD1222 dose. These receptors all come from an adult who received the AZD1222 COVID-19 vaccine.

This chain connects TRBV28 to TRBJ1-1; TRBD1 aligns across 8 bases. Per germline, CDR1 MDHEN and CDR2 SYDVKM. The length of the CDR3 is 15 residues. V was pared by 6 bases and J by 4 bases, with 10 bases of the junction left unmatched. CDR3 bases: TGTGCCAGCAGCCCAGGTCAGGGGGCGGGCACTGAAGCTTTCTTT. Its translation: CASSPGQGAGTEAFF.

The V and J genes are TRBV30 and TRBJ1-2; D may be TRBD1 (6 bases). Germline CDR1 GTSNPN, CDR2 SVGIG (reference sequence). Trimming left V 2 bases short and J 4 bases short, with 8 bases between. This CDR3 comprises 12 residues. The CDR3 protein is CAWSRTVYGYTF. CDR3 DNA sequence: TGTGCCTGGAGTCGGACAGTCTATGGCTACACCTTC.

V is TRBV5-5 and J is TRBJ2-7; D uncertain. V dropped 4 bases and J dropped 4 bases, with 15 bases sitting between them. This CDR3 is built from 14 residues. The germline gives CDR1 SGHKS, CDR2 YYEKEE (reference sequence). The CDR3 DNA follows: TGTGCCAGCAGCCTAAGATTAGAGTGGTACGAGCAGTACTTC. Its translation: CASSLRLEWYEQYF.

This clone has a handful of counts. The rearrangement links TRBV7-9 to TRBJ1-2; D call uncertain. The CDR3 is 14 residues long. V was trimmed by 6 bases and J by 7 bases, leaving 18 bases between them. The germline V gene has CDR1 SEHNR and CDR2 FQNEAQ (reference sequence). CDR3 loop: CASSSTLSSAGYTF. CDR3 coding DNA: TGTGCCAGCAGTAGCACCCTCTCCTCTGCTGGCTACACCTTC.

The rearrangement uses TRBV29-1 and TRBJ1-1; 7 bases agree with TRBD1. V trimming: 7 bases; J trimming: 0 bases; junction bases outside the gene matches: 5. This CDR3 region has 13 residues. Germline V lookup: CDR1 SQVTM, CDR2 ANQGSEA. CDR3 amino acids: CSAATGVNTEAFF. CDR3 DNA: TGCAGCGCCGCAACAGGGGTGAACACTGAAGCTTTCTTT.

The chain has TRBV14 and TRBJ2-7, with 8 bases aligning to TRBD2. Trimming cost V 1 base and J 5 bases; bases outside gene matches: 7. CDR3 length equals 15 residues. Germline loops: CDR1 SGHDN, CDR2 FVKESK. This CDR3 reads CASSQGRGGSHEQYF. The CDR3 DNA is TGTGCCAGCAGCCAAGGCCGGGGGGGGTCTCACGAGCAGTACTTC.

The chain is built from TRBV5-5 and TRBJ1-2; a possible D gene is TRBD1 (5 bases). The CDR3 loop spans 14 amino acids. V was clipped by 2 bases and J by 5 bases, with 13 bases between them. Germline CDR1 SGHKS, CDR2 YYEKEE (reference sequence). CDR3 residues: CASSFPGTVYGYTF. The CDR3 nucleotides are TGTGCCAGCAGCTTCCCCGGGACGGTGTATGGCTACACCTTC.

This clone is a singleton in its sample. This chain connects TRBV19 to TRBJ2-7; TRBD1 matches 10 bases. V trimming: 7 bases; J trimming: 7 bases; junction bases outside the gene matches: 7. CDR1 is LNHDA and CDR2 is SQIVND in the germline V gene (reference sequence). The CDR3 spans 13 residues. In DNA form, the CDR3 reads TGTGCCAGTACCACGACAGGGGGCAGGGAGCAGTACTTC. Translation: CASTTTGGREQYF.

This chain uses TRBV18 with TRBJ2-7; 10 bases agree with TRBD2. After removal of 8 bases from V and 2 bases from J, the junction contained 9 bases not matched to a gene. Germline lookup yields CDR1 KGHSH and CDR2 LQKENI. The CDR3 is 15 residues long. In nucleotides, the CDR3 is TGTGCCAGCCACCGAGCGGGAGGGCCCCCCTACGAGCAGTACTTC. This gives the protein CASHRAGGPPYEQYF.

The chain combines TRBV13 with TRBJ2-1, with D uncertain. The CDR3 is made up of 13 amino acids. CDR1 and CDR2 (germline): PRHDT, FYEKMQ (reference sequence). V lost 3 bases and J lost 6, with 9 bases in between. The CDR3 sequence is CASSLQRFNEQFF. The CDR3 DNA is TGTGCCAGCAGCTTGCAAAGATTCAATGAGCAGTTCTTC. The variable domain in full, completed from reference TRBV13 and TRBJ2-1, reads AAGVIQSPRHLIKEKRETATLKCYPIPRHDTVYWYQQGPGQDPQFLISFYEKMQSDKGSIPDRFSAQQFSDYHSELNMSSLELGDSALYFCASSLQRFNEQFFGPGTRLTVL.

The chain combines TRBV5-1 with TRBJ2-7, with 7 bases fitting TRBD1. Trimming cost V 3 bases and J 6 bases; bases outside gene matches: 9. The CDR3 is 14 residues long. Germline values: CDR1 SGHRS, CDR2 YFSETQ. This CDR3 reads CASSSTGNLLEQYF. For the CDR3, the DNA is TGCGCCAGCAGCTCGACAGGGAATTTACTCGAGCAGTACTTC.

In this sample, this clone turned up a few times. J is TRBJ2-7 and V is TRBV5-1; D gene uncertain. The V end was cut by 0 bases, the J end by 11 bases, with 12 bases between. This CDR3 region has 12 residues. Germline loops: CDR1 SGHRS, CDR2 YFSETQ. CDR3: CASSLENYAKYF. The CDR3 bases are TGCGCCAGCAGCTTGGAGAACTACGCTAAGTACTTC.

The V gene is TRBV10-3, the J gene TRBJ2-3; D is undetermined. Trimming removed 7 bases from V and 2 bases from J, with 10 bases in between. Per germline, CDR1 ENHRY and CDR2 SYGVKD. CDR3 length: 13 amino acids. This CDR3 reads CAITKNPTDTQYF. The CDR3 DNA sequence: TGTGCCATCACAAAGAACCCCACAGATACGCAGTATTTT.

As to this clone: The junction and the germline gene differ at one end; a read error may be behind it. This sequence joins TRBV2 and TRBJ2-7; 11 bases fit TRBD2. Germline CDR1 reads SNHLY; CDR2 reads FYNNEI. The CDR3 runs to 16 residues. As DNA, the CDR3 is TGTGCCAGCATTGAAGCTAGCGGGGGGAGCTCCTACGAGCAGTACTTC. Amino acid sequence: CASIEASGGSSYEQYF.

This chain uses TRBV7-9 with TRBJ1-2; 10 positions agree with TRBD1. Germline V CDR1 and CDR2: SEHNR, FQNEAQ (reference sequence). CDR3 length: 14 residues. J was trimmed by 4 bases and V by 8 bases; bases with no gene match: 7. In DNA form, the CDR3 reads TGTGCCAGCGGTTCGGGACAGGGGACCTATGGCTACACCTTC. This gives the protein CASGSGQGTYGYTF.

This rearrangement joins TRBV12-5 to TRBJ2-7, with D perhaps assigned TRBD1 or TRBD2 (5 bases each). Trimming shortened V by 5 bases and J by 3 bases, and 23 bases separated the two germline ends. The V gene's germline CDR1 is LGHNT and CDR2 FRNRAP. This CDR3 contains 17 residues. DNA for the CDR3: TGTGCTAGTGGTCTTATTACACTAGGGGAAAAAAGCTACGAGCAGTACTTC. This translates into CASGLITLGEKSYEQYF.

This rearrangement joins TRBV5-1 to TRBJ2-7, with TRBD1 matching over 9 bases. The J segment lost 2 bases and the V segment lost 0 bases, leaving 9 bases of the junction unmatched. Germline V CDR1 and CDR2: SGHRS, YFSETQ. The CDR3 runs to 17 residues. The CDR3 DNA sequence: TGCGCCAGCAGCTTGGCCACAGGGGGCTCACTTACCTACGAGCAGTACTTC. Protein sequence: CASSLATGGSLTYEQYF.

The rearrangement links TRBV3-1 (or the pseudogene TRBV3-2) to TRBJ1-3; D ambiguous. The CDR3 loop spans 15 amino acids. The V end was cut by 0 bases, the J end by 7 bases, with 13 bases between. CDR1 LGHDT and CDR2 YNNKEL come from the germline V gene (reference sequence). CDR3 nucleotide sequence: TGTGCCAGCAGCCAAGACACGTGGGCTACCAACACCATATATTTT. This gives the protein CASSQDTWATNTIYF.

The chain uses TRBV27 and TRBJ2-7, with a possible D match to TRBD2 (5 bases). Germline loops: CDR1 MNHEY, CDR2 SMNVEV (reference sequence). Trimming shortened V by 5 bases and J by 2 bases, and 16 bases separated the two germline ends. CDR3 length: 15 amino acids. Here the CDR3 reads CASSRRGADTYEQYF. The CDR3, as DNA: TGTGCCAGCAGTCGCCGGGGAGCGGATACCTACGAGCAGTACTTC.

This clone was counted ten times or more. V gene TRBV5-4 combines with J gene TRBJ1-2; a possible D gene is TRBD1 (5 bases). Trimming took 8 bases from V and 0 from J, leaving 11 bases between them. CDR3 length: 13 amino acids. Germline CDR1 SGHNT, CDR2 YYREEE (reference sequence). For the CDR3, the DNA is TGTGCCAGTGGGGCGCAGACTAACTATGGCTACACCTTC. This translates into CASGAQTNYGYTF.

The genes are TRBV6-5 and TRBJ1-5, with 10 bases identical to TRBD1. The trim removed 6 bases at V and 6 bases at J, leaving 8 bases unmatched. This CDR3 spans 15 amino acids. CDR1 MNHEY and CDR2 SVGAGI come from the germline V gene. The CDR3 nucleotides read TGTGCCAGCAGCTGGACAGGGGGACAGGGTCAGCCCCAGCATTTT. This encodes CASSWTGGQGQPQHF.

As DNA, the CDR3 is TGTGCCAGCAGCGGGACAGGGGGCTCCTATCAGCCCCAGCATTTT. Protein sequence: CASSGTGGSYQPQHF. V usage is TRBV25-1 and J usage is TRBJ1-5; TRBD1 matches at 12 bases. The trim removed 6 bases at V and 5 bases at J, leaving 5 bases unmatched. In germline, CDR1 is MGHDK, CDR2 SYGVNS. The CDR3 has 15 residues.